The entry below describes one TCR beta chain. This record belongs to a study of blood T cell repertoires in COVID-19. Study as a whole: In each case, the material was cDNA or gDNA derived from T cells, B-cell-depleted T cells, or PBMCs.

Measured with immunoSEQ multiplex PCR; TCRdb has only the in-frame clones, and not every one. The sample carries roughly 220,000 clones, roughly 80% recorded once. The CDR3 sequence is 13 residues long. V was cut by 5 bases and J by 6 bases, with 14 bases left in between. CDR1 and CDR2 (germline): SEHNR, FQNEAQ (reference sequence). The sample comprised peripheral blood. This clonotype originated in a woman of 80 years or more with COVID-19, enrolled during active disease. The V call is TRBV7-9, the J call TRBJ2-7; D is perhaps TRBD2 (6 bases). The CDR3, as DNA: TGTGCCAGCAGCCCCACCCTGGGGGGCGAGCAGTACTTC. Residues: CASSPTLGGEQYF.